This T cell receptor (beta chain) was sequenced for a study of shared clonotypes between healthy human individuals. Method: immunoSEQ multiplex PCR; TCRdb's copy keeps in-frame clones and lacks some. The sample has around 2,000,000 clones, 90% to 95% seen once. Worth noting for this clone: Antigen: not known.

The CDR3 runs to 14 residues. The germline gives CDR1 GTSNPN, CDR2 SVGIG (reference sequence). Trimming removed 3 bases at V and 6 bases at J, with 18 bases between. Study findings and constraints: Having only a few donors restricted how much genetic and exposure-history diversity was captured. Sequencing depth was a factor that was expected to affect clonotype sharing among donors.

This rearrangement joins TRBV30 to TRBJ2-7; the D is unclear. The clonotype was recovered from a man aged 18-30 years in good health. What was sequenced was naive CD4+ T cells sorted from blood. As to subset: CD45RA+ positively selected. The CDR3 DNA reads TGTGCCTGGAGGTCCGGGCCGATGCTGGGCGAGCAGTACTTC. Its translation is CAWRSGPMLGEQYF.